Listed here is a single T cell receptor beta chain. The method was immunoSEQ multiplex PCR; TCRdb's version includes in-frame clones alone and lacks a portion of them. Of 1,500,000 or so clones listed, approximately 96% are singletons. With 4 bases clipped from V and 9 bases from J, the junction kept 9 bases outside the gene matches. Germline V gene data show CDR1 as SGHTA and CDR2 as FQGNSA. The CDR3 runs to 14 residues. This entry comes from a study of shared clonotypes between healthy human individuals. About the study: Each donor's CD4 naive and CD4 memory cells filled three plates apiece, CD8 naive two, and CD8 memory one.

This TCR was recovered from a man aged 25 to 45 in good health. V and J are TRBV7-2 and TRBJ2-1; TRBD2 aligns across 7 bases. Sample: naive CD4+ T cells sorted from blood. Subset in this sample: CD45RA+ positively selected. The DNA for the CDR3 is TGTGCCAGCAGCTCCCGACTAGCATTCGTTGAGCAGTTCTTC. This sequence encodes CASSSRLAFVEQFF.